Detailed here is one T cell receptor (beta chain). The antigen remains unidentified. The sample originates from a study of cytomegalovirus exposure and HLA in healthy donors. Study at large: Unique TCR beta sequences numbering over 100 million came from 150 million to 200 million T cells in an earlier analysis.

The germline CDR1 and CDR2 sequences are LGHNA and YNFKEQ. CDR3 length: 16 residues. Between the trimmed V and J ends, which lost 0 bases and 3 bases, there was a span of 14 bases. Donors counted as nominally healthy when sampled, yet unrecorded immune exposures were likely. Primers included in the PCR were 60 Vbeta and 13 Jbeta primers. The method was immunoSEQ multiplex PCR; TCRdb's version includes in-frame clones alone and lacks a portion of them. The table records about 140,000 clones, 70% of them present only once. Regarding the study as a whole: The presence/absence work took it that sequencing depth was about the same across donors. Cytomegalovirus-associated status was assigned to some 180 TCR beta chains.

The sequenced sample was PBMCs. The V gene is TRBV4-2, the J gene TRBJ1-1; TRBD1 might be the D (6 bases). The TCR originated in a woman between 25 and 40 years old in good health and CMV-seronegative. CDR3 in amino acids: CASSQDLAQGYTEAFF. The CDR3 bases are TGTGCCAGCAGCCAAGATCTTGCCCAGGGGTACACTGAAGCTTTCTTT.